Following are 27 T cell receptor beta chains from one sample sequenced in a study of T cells after somatic rescue of genetic block. Some clones are missing from TCRdb's copy, which holds only in-frame ones; the method was immunoSEQ multiplex PCR. The repertoire holds some 90,000 clones, with around 90% as singletons. Sequencing input: peripheral blood mononuclear cells (PBMCs). All receptors come from a young woman.

The chain links TRBV6-6 to TRBJ2-7; 7 bases fit TRBD1. Germline assignment: CDR1 MNHNY and CDR2 SVGAGI (reference sequence). J lost 0 bases, V lost 2 bases, and 7 bases had no gene match. This CDR3 has 16 residues. The CDR3 spells CASSYTVRDSSYEQYF. CDR3 DNA: TGTGCCAGCAGTTACACAGTTCGGGACAGCTCCTACGAGCAGTACTTC.

The chain is built from TRBV5-4 and TRBJ2-1; D uncertain. The CDR3 is made up of 14 amino acids. V lost 4 bases, J lost 5 bases, and 13 bases lay in between. CDR1 SGHNT and CDR2 YYREEE come from the germline V gene (reference sequence). The CDR3 bases are TGTGCCAGCAGCCAAGCTCTTGTGGACAATGAGCAGTTCTTC. This sequence encodes CASSQALVDNEQFF.

The chain recombines TRBV28 with TRBJ2-3; tentatively, D is TRBD1 or TRBD2 (6 bases each). Trimming pared 6 bases from V and 4 bases from J, leaving 26 bases between. Germline V gene lookup returns CDR1 MDHEN and CDR2 SYDVKM. The length of the CDR3 is 18 residues. The CDR3 nucleotides read TGTGCCAGCAGCACCGCCCCCCGGGGGCTAAAAGCGGCAGATACGCAGTATTTT. It yields the protein CASSTAPRGLKAADTQYF.

The rearrangement uses TRBV6-1 and TRBJ2-7, with D unresolved. The CDR3 consists of 15 residues. Between the trimmed V and J ends, which lost 3 bases and 3 bases, there was a span of 15 bases. CDR1 is MNHNS, CDR2 SASEGT, per germline. The DNA of the CDR3 is TGTGCCAGCAGTGAGGGCCCTAAAATCCTCTACGAGCAGTACTTC. This gives the protein CASSEGPKILYEQYF.

This sequence joins TRBV28 and TRBJ1-5; D uncertain. This CDR3 is built from 14 residues. V lost 5 bases and J lost 1, with 9 bases in between. The germline V gene encodes CDR1 MDHEN and CDR2 SYDVKM. The CDR3, as DNA: TGTGCCAGCAGTCTCCCAGCCAGCAATCAGCCCCAGCATTTT. The encoded protein is CASSLPASNQPQHF. Full variable domain (remainder filled in from reference TRBV28 and TRBJ1-5): DVKVTQSSRYLVKRTGEKVFLECVQDMDHENMFWYRQDPGLGLRLIYFSYDVKMKEKGDIPEGYSVSREKKERFSLILESASTNQTSMYLCASSLPASNQPQHFGDGTRLSIL.

CDR3 region: CASSVGGLASNNEQFF. The DNA of the CDR3 is TGTGCCAGCAGCGTAGGGGGACTAGCGAGTAACAATGAGCAGTTCTTC. The chain carries TRBV9 and TRBJ2-1; 10 nucleotides agree with TRBD2. From germline, CDR1 is SGDLS and CDR2 YYNGEE. V shed 0 bases and J 5 bases; nucleotides not matched to a gene: 5. This CDR3 comprises 16 residues. The full variable domain, rest sourced from reference TRBV9 and TRBJ2-1, is DSGVTQTPKHLITATGQRVTLRCSPRSGDLSVYWYQQSLDQGLQFLIQYYNGEERAKGNILERFSAQQFPDLHSELNLSSLELGDSALYFCASSVGGLASNNEQFFGPGTRLTVL.

This clone was seen a single time. The V call is TRBV11-3, the J call TRBJ2-2, with D unresolved. CDR3 size: 12 residues. Trimming cost V 5 bases and J 2 bases, with 3 bases left between them. Looked up from germline, CDR1 is SGHNT and CDR2 is YENEEA. CDR3 bases: TGTGCCAGCAGCCTAAACACCGGGGAGCTGTTTTTT. This codes for CASSLNTGELFF. The full variable domain, in which reference TRBV11-3 and TRBJ2-2 provide the parts outside the CDR3, is EAGVVQSPRYKIIEKKQPVAFWCNPISGHNTLYWYLQNLGQGPELLIRYENEEAVDDSQLPKDRFSAERLKGVDSTLKIQPAELGDSAVYLCASSLNTGELFFGEGSRLTVL.

The chain links TRBV4-3 to TRBJ1-1; D remains ambiguous. The CDR3 consists of 16 residues. CDR1 is LGHNA, CDR2 YSLEER, per germline. V was shortened by 1 base and J by 2 bases, with 14 bases between the two germline ends. This CDR3 is CASSQGEPGYNTEAFF. The CDR3 DNA reads TGCGCCAGCAGCCAAGGGGAGCCGGGCTACAACACTGAAGCTTTCTTT.

The chain joins TRBV5-1 to TRBJ1-1; D uncertain. Germline V gene data show CDR1 as SGHRS and CDR2 as YFSETQ. The CDR3 is made up of 16 amino acids. V was trimmed by 3 bases and J by 1 base, leaving 16 bases between them. The CDR3 nucleotides are TGCGCCAGCAGCTACCGATTGGGTCTTGCGAACACTGAAGCTTTCTTT. It yields the protein CASSYRLGLANTEAFF.

The gene calls are TRBV5-1 and TRBJ2-5; TRBD2 matches 14 bases. This CDR3 comprises 16 residues. V was pared by 7 bases and J by 4 bases, with 9 bases of the junction left unmatched. CDR1 SGHRS and CDR2 YFSETQ come from the germline V gene. The CDR3 loop reads CASGGLAGGRPETQYF. CDR3 in DNA: TGCGCCAGCGGAGGACTAGCGGGAGGTCGCCCAGAGACCCAGTACTTC.

Only one count was recorded for this clone. CDR3 residues: CASSERLGGSGNTIYF. CDR3 coding DNA: TGTGCCAGCAGTGAAAGATTGGGGGGCTCTGGAAACACCATATATTTT. The chain joins TRBV6-1 to TRBJ1-3; a possible D gene is TRBD1 (5 bases). Germline V gene sequence: CDR1 MNHNS, CDR2 SASEGT. With 2 bases removed from V and 0 bases from J, the gap between germline ends came to 11 bases. The CDR3 length is 16 residues.

The rearrangement links TRBV5-1 to TRBJ2-6; the match to TRBD2 covers 10 bases. The CDR3 is made up of 18 amino acids. Unmatched junction bases numbered 7, after V lost 4 bases and J lost 0 bases. Germline lookup yields CDR1 SGHRS and CDR2 YFSETQ. As DNA, the CDR3 is TGCGCCAGCAGCGTCTTAGCGGGAGGAAACTCTGGGGCCAACGTCCTGACTTTC. This gives the protein CASSVLAGGNSGANVLTF.

This clone was seen a single time. The same CDR3 is also encoded by other DNA sequences in this sample. This rearrangement joins TRBV20-1 to TRBJ2-3; D is unclear. CDR3 length: 10 residues. Per germline, CDR1 DFQATT and CDR2 SNEGSKA (reference sequence). The V gene lost 1 base and the J gene lost 6 bases, with 2 bases spanning the gap. The CDR3 coding sequence is TGCAGTGCTAGAGCCGATACGCAGTATTTT. Translation gives CSARADTQYF.

This clone showed up just a few times. V gene TRBV27 combines with J gene TRBJ1-1; perhaps TRBD1 as D (5 bases). This CDR3 contains 15 residues. Looked up from germline, CDR1 is MNHEY and CDR2 is SMNVEV (reference sequence). V lost 3 bases, J lost 4 bases, and 15 bases lay in between. CDR3 DNA sequence: TGTGCCAGCAGTTTGAGGGGTACAGGTTCCACTGAAGCTTTCTTT. It specifies CASSLRGTGSTEAFF.

V is TRBV6-1 and J is TRBJ2-5, with 8 bases that match TRBD2. CDR1 and CDR2 (germline): MNHNS, SASEGT. The CDR3 totals 16 residues. The V segment lost 2 bases and the J segment 3 bases; nucleotides outside the gene matches: 8. The CDR3 sequence is CASSEWGGTREETQYF. The CDR3 DNA sequence: TGTGCCAGCAGTGAATGGGGCGGGACTAGAGAAGAGACCCAGTACTTC.

CDR3 sequence reads: CSVGQAPDQPQHF. The CDR3 bases are TGCAGCGTCGGACAGGCACCCGATCAGCCCCAGCATTTT. This sequence joins TRBV29-1 and TRBJ1-5; 7 nucleotides align to TRBD1. The CDR3 has 13 amino acids. Germline CDR1 and CDR2: SQVTM and ANQGSEA. V lost 6 bases to trimming and J lost 5 bases; unmatched junction nucleotides: 7. The full variable domain, in which reference TRBV29-1 and TRBJ1-5 provide the parts outside the CDR3, is SAVISQKPSRDICQRGTSLTIQCQVDSQVTMMFWYRQQPGQSLTLIATANQGSEATYESGFVIDKFPISRPNLTFSTLTVSNMSPEDSSIYLCSVGQAPDQPQHFGDGTRLSIL.

J is TRBJ1-2 and V is TRBV7-9, with 7 bases aligning to TRBD1. The CDR3 is 14 amino acids. The V gene's germline CDR1 is SEHNR and CDR2 FQNEAQ (reference sequence). The V and J ends lost 8 bases and 2 bases, in that order; junction bases with no gene match: 8. The CDR3 DNA reads as TGTGCCAGCTCCTCGACAGGGCACAACTATGGCTACACCTTC. Its protein is CASSSTGHNYGYTF.

The chain recombines TRBV5-6 with TRBJ1-4; D is possibly TRBD1 (5 bases). V lost 4 bases and J lost 6, with 13 bases in between. Germline lookup yields CDR1 SGHDT and CDR2 YYEEEE. CDR3 length equals 14 residues. In DNA, the CDR3 is TGTGCCAGCAGCCTGGGGGACGAGTATGAAAAACTGTTTTTT. Amino acids: CASSLGDEYEKLFF.

V gene TRBV9 combines with J gene TRBJ1-2, with D perhaps matching TRBD1 (5 bases). The CDR3 extends over 12 amino acids. V lost 3 bases, J lost 5 bases, and 8 bases lay in between. Germline V gene data show CDR1 as SGDLS and CDR2 as YYNGEE. As DNA, the CDR3 is TGTGCCAGCAGCGCGGACATATATGGCTACACCTTC. It translates to CASSADIYGYTF.

The V call is TRBV10-3, the J call TRBJ2-5; no clear D. V was pared by 4 bases and J by 5 bases, with 11 bases between. Germline V gene data show CDR1 as ENHRY and CDR2 as SYGVKD. CDR3 size: 13 residues. The CDR3, as DNA: TGTGCCATCAGTGGAGTTAGTAGGGAGACCCAGTACTTC. Translated, it gives CAISGVSRETQYF.

This clone was found once. The rearrangement joins TRBV2 to TRBJ1-2, with a possible D match to TRBD1 (6 bases). There are 12 residues in the CDR3. V shed 11 bases and J shed 2 bases, with 12 bases lying between them. Germline CDR1 is SNHLY and CDR2 is FYNNEI. The CDR3 DNA reads as TGTGCCGTGACAGGACGGAACTATGGCTACACCTTC. It specifies CAVTGRNYGYTF.

This chain uses TRBV2 with TRBJ2-1, with 7 bases identical to TRBD2. The junction had 4 bases not matched to a gene; V was cut back by 4 bases and J by 1 base. This CDR3 is built from 15 residues. Germline values: CDR1 SNHLY, CDR2 FYNNEI. The DNA of the CDR3 is TGTGCCAGCAGTGTGGGGGGGGAGTCCTACAATGAGCAGTTCTTC. Protein sequence: CASSVGGESYNEQFF.

V is TRBV6-1 and J is TRBJ2-2; D possibly matches TRBD1 or TRBD2 (6 bases each). The V end lost 3 bases, the J end lost 8 bases, and 16 bases lay between the germline ends. Germline V gives CDR1 MNHNS, CDR2 SASEGT. The CDR3 consists of 15 residues. The CDR3 loop is CASSEFSGAGGELFF. The CDR3 nucleotides are TGTGCCAGCAGTGAGTTCTCGGGGGCAGGAGGGGAGCTGTTTTTT.

The gene calls are TRBV7-2 and TRBJ2-1; TRBD2 agrees at 14 bases. Per germline, CDR1 SGHTA and CDR2 FQGNSA. The CDR3 length is 16 residues. The V gene end was trimmed by 2 bases and the J gene end by 7 bases; junction bases not matched to a gene: 4. The CDR3 DNA follows: TGTGCCAGCAGCTTACCGACTAGCGGGAGGGCGAATGAGCAGTTCTTC. Translated, it gives CASSLPTSGRANEQFF.

The chain couples TRBV27 to TRBJ1-2, with D possibly matching TRBD1 (6 bases). V shed 9 bases and J shed 3 bases, with 14 bases lying between them. Germline V gene data show CDR1 as MNHEY and CDR2 as SMNVEV (reference sequence). The CDR3 is 13 residues long. In nucleotides, the CDR3 is TGTGCCAGAGTGGGGGGCCCGGACTATGGCTACACCTTC. It codes for CARVGGPDYGYTF.

The rearrangement links TRBV28 to TRBJ1-2; 7 positions match TRBD1. Trimming took 6 bases from V and 8 from J; bases not matched to a gene: 15. The CDR3 extends over 15 amino acids. Germline loops: CDR1 MDHEN, CDR2 SYDVKM. DNA for the CDR3: TGTGCCAGCAGGCCATCGGGACAGAACCTATTGGGCTACACCTTC. Encoded protein: CASRPSGQNLLGYTF.

V is TRBV27 and J is TRBJ2-3, with a weak D call TRBD2 (5 bases). This CDR3 region has 14 residues. V lost 6 bases and J lost 1, with 11 bases in between. Germline values: CDR1 MNHEY, CDR2 SMNVEV (reference sequence). The DNA for the CDR3 is TGTGCCAGCAGCCCCACTAGGGGCACAGATACGCAGTATTTT. It specifies CASSPTRGTDTQYF.